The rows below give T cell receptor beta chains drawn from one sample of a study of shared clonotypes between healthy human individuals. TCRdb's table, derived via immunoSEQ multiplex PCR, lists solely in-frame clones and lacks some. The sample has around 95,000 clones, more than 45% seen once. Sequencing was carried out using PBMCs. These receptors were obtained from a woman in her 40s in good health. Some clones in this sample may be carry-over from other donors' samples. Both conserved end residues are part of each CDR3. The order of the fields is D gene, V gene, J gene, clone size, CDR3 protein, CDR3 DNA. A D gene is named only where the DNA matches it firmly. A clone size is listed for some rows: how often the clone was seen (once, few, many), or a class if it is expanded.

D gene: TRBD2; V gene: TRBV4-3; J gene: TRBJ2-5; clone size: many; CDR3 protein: CASSQGTSGGTQETQYF; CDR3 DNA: TGCGCCAGCAGCCAAGGAACTAGCGGGGGGACCCAAGAGACCCAGTACTTC
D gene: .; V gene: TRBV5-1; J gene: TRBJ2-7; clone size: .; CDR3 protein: CASSPQGNVQYF; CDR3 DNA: TGCGCCAGCAGTCCCCAGGGGAATGTGCAGTACTTC
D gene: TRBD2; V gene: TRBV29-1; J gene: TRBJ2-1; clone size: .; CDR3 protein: CSVSFRLAFNEQFF; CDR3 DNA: TGCAGCGTTAGTTTTCGACTAGCTTTCAATGAGCAGTTCTTC
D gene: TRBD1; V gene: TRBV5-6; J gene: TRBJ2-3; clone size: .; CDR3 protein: CASSLRTGITDTQYF; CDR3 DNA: TGTGCCAGCAGCTTGCGGACAGGTATAACAGATACGCAGTATTTT
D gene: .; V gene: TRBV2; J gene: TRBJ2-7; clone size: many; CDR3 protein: CASSQSQAYEQYF; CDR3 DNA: TGTGCCAGCAGTCAATCTCAGGCCTACGAGCAGTACTTC
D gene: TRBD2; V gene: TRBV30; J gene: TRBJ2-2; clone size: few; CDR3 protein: CAWSVLAENTGELFF; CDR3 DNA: TGTGCCTGGAGTGTACTAGCGGAGAACACCGGGGAGCTGTTTTTT
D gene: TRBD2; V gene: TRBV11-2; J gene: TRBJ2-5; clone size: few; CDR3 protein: CASSLLGVAGGETQYF; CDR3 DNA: TGTGCCAGCAGCTTATTGGGTGTGGCGGGGGGAGAGACCCAGTACTTC
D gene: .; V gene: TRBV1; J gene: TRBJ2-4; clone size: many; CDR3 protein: CTSSQDEFLWNIQYF; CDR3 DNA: TGCACCAGCAGCCAAGACGAGTTTTTGTGGAACATTCAGTACTTC
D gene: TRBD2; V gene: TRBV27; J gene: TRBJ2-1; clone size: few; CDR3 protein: CASSPQGGPGNEQFF; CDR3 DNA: TGTGCCAGCAGTCCTCAGGGAGGGCCGGGGAATGAGCAGTTCTTC
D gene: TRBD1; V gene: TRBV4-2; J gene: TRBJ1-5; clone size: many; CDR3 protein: CASSQTGGAGARNQPQHF; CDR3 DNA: TGTGCCAGCAGCCAGACAGGGGGCGCGGGGGCTCGGAATCAGCCCCAGCATTTT
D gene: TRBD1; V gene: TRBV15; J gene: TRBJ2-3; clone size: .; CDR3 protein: CATSSFPGQGFDTQYF; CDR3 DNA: TGTGCCACCAGCAGCTTCCCGGGACAGGGTTTCGATACGCAGTATTTT
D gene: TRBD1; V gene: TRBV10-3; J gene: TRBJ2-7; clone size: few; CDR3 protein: CAIRLGQGRTYEQYF; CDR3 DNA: TGTGCCATCAGATTGGGACAGGGGCGCACCTACGAGCAGTACTTC
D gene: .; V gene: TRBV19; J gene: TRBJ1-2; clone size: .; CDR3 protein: CASSMMGVYGYTF; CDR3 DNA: TGTGCCAGTAGTATGATGGGAGTCTATGGCTACACCTTC
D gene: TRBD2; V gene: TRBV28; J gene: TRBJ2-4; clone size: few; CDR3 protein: CASSRTSGSRYIQYF; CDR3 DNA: TGTGCCAGCAGTAGGACTAGCGGGAGTAGGTACATTCAGTACTTC
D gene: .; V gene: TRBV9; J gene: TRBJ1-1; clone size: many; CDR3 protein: CASSGGVTGGEAFF; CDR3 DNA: TGTGCCAGCAGCGGCGGTGTGACAGGTGGGGAAGCTTTCTTT
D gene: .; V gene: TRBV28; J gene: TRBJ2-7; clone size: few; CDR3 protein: CASSFSAQQYF; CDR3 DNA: TGTGCCAGCAGTTTTTCAGCCCAGCAGTACTTC
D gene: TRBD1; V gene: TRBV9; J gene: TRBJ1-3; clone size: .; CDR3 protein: CASSVEGARGNTIYF; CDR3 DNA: TGTGCCAGCAGCGTAGAGGGGGCGAGGGGAAACACCATATATTTT
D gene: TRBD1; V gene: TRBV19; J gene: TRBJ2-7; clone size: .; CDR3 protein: CASFWDRVFEQYF; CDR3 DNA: TGTGCCAGTTTTTGGGACAGGGTCTTCGAGCAGTACTTC
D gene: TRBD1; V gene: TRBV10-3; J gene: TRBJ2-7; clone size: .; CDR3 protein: CAIRGGQGYEQYF; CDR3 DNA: TGTGCCATCAGGGGGGGACAGGGCTACGAGCAGTACTTC
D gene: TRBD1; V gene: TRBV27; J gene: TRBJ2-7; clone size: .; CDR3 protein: CASSETGFKVEQYF; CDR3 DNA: TGTGCCAGCAGTGAGACAGGGTTTAAGGTCGAGCAGTACTTC
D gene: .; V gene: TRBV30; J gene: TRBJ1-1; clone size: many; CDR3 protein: CAWTAGRNTEAFF; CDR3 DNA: TGTGCCTGGACAGCTGGTAGGAACACTGAAGCTTTCTTT
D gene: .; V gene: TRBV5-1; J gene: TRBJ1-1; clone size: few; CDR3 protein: CASSKWGADTEAFF; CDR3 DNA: TGCGCCAGCAGCAAGTGGGGGGCGGATACTGAAGCTTTCTTT
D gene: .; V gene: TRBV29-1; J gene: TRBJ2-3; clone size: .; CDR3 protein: CSSSSWAPDTQYF; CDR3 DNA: TGCAGCTCCTCCAGTTGGGCCCCAGATACGCAGTATTTT
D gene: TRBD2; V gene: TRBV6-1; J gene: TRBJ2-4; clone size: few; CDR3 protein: CASSETSENIQYF; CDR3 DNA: TGTGCCAGCAGTGAGACTAGCGAAAACATTCAGTACTTC
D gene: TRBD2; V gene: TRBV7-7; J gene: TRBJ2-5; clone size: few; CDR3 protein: CASSSGTSGTGTQYF; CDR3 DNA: TGTGCCAGCAGCTCCGGGACTAGCGGGACAGGGACCCAGTACTTC
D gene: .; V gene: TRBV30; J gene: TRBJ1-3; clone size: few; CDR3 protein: CAWSVMGGGSGNTIYF; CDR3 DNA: TGTGCCTGGAGTGTAATGGGGGGAGGCAGTGGAAACACCATATATTTT
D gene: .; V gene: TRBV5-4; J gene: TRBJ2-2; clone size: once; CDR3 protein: CASSQGTNTGELFF; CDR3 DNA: TGCGCCAGCAGCCAAGGGACTAACACCGGGGAGCTGTTTTTT
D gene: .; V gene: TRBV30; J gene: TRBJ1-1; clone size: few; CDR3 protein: CAWSVIEVAFF; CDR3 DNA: TGTGCCTGGAGTGTAATCGAGGTAGCTTTCTTT
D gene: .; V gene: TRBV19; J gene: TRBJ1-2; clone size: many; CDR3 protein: CASSISGVDYGYTF; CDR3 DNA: TGTGCCAGTAGTATCTCGGGGGTCGACTATGGCTACACCTTC
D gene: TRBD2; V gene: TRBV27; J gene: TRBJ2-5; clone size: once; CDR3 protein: CASSGRGGLAGRQETQYF; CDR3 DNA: TGTGCCAGCAGTGGGCGGGGGGGACTAGCGGGTAGACAAGAGACCCAGTACTTC
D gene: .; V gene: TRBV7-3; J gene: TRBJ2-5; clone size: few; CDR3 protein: CASSPRGLETQYF; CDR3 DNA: TGTGCCAGCAGCCCGCGGGGTTTGGAGACCCAGTACTTC
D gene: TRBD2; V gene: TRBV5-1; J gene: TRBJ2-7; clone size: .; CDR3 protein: CASSLGGGSYEQYF; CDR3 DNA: TGCGCCAGCAGCTTGGGCGGGGGGTCCTACGAGCAGTACTTC
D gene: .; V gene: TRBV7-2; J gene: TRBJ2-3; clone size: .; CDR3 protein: CASSLGLPNTDTQYF; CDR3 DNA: TGTGCCAGCAGCTTAGGACTACCAAACACAGATACGCAGTATTTT